Each of the 26 T cell receptor beta chains below was sequenced from the same sample in a study of radiotherapy plus CTLA-4 blockade in lung cancer. Libraries were prepared by immunoSEQ multiplex PCR; TCRdb keeps only in-frame clonotypes and omits some of them. The table shows some 70,000 clones, with around four fifths occurring only once. Sequences were derived from peripheral blood, sampled from a patient treated with radiotherapy plus ipilimumab. Receptor source: a human donor with non-small cell lung cancer who had a partial response to radiotherapy plus ipilimumab.

This chain connects TRBV27 to TRBJ2-2; D is ambiguous. The germline V gene encodes CDR1 MNHEY and CDR2 SMNVEV (reference sequence). V was pared by 0 bases and J by 6 bases, with 14 bases between. The CDR3 spans 16 residues. In DNA, the CDR3 is TGTGCCAGCAGTTTATCGCTAGTGTATGTCTCCGGGGAGCTGTTTTTT. Translation: CASSLSLVYVSGELFF.

This chain connects TRBV18 to TRBJ2-2, with 9 bases aligning to TRBD1. Germline assignment: CDR1 KGHSH and CDR2 LQKENI. Trimming at V came to 4 bases and at J to 3 bases, leaving 6 bases not matched to a gene. CDR3 length: 16 amino acids. The CDR3 region is CASSQLTGGYTGELFF. Here the CDR3 DNA reads TGTGCCAGCTCACAACTGACAGGGGGTTACACCGGGGAGCTGTTTTTT.

The chain employs TRBV28 and TRBJ2-4, with D unresolved. The CDR3 contains 11 residues. From germline, CDR1 is MDHEN and CDR2 SYDVKM. The V and J ends lost 6 bases and 6 bases respectively, with 6 bases between them. CDR3 in amino acids: CASSLSNIQYF. The CDR3 bases are TGTGCCAGCAGCCTCTCAAACATTCAGTACTTC. Filled out from reference TRBV28 and TRBJ2-4, the complete variable domain reads DVKVTQSSRYLVKRTGEKVFLECVQDMDHENMFWYRQDPGLGLRLIYFSYDVKMKEKGDIPEGYSVSREKKERFSLILESASTNQTSMYLCASSLSNIQYFGAGTRLSVL.

This rearrangement joins TRBV19 to TRBJ2-2; 11 nucleotides agree with TRBD1. This CDR3 contains 15 residues. Losses at the gene ends were 6 bases for V and 5 bases for J; bases not matched to a gene: 5. CDR1 is LNHDA and CDR2 is SQIVND in the germline V gene (reference sequence). CDR3 nucleotides: TGTGCCAGTAGGGGGGGGACAGGGGGTACCGGGGAGCTGTTTTTT. Protein sequence: CASRGGTGGTGELFF. Using reference TRBV19 and TRBJ2-2 for the parts outside the CDR3, the full variable domain is DGGITQSPKYLFRKEGQNVTLSCEQNLNHDAMYWYRQDPGQGLRLIYYSQIVNDFQKGDIAEGYSVSREKKESFPLTVTSAQKNPTAFYLCASRGGTGGTGELFFGEGSRLTVL.

This clone showed up just a few times. V is TRBV2 and J is TRBJ2-3; possibly TRBD2 for D (7 bases). CDR3 length equals 13 residues. V lost 8 bases to trimming and J lost 3 bases, with 12 bases between them. Germline loops: CDR1 SNHLY, CDR2 FYNNEI. The DNA of the CDR3 is TGTGCCAGCGGGGGGGCTAGGACAGATACGCAGTATTTT. Its translation: CASGGARTDTQYF.

The J gene is TRBJ2-6, the V gene TRBV5-6; 7 bases fit TRBD1. Germline CDR1 and CDR2: SGHDT and YYEEEE. V lost 4 bases to trimming and J lost 2 bases; unmatched junction nucleotides: 3. The CDR3 length is 15 residues. This CDR3 reads CASSPGQAGANVLTF. The CDR3 DNA reads TGTGCCAGCAGCCCAGGACAGGCTGGGGCCAACGTCCTGACTTTC.

DNA of the CDR3: TGTGCCAGCAGTCCTCGACAGGGCAGCTCCTACAATGAGCAGTTCTTC. Residues: CASSPRQGSSYNEQFF. The chain recombines TRBV6-6 with TRBJ2-1; 7 bases map to TRBD1. The germline gives CDR1 MNHNY, CDR2 SVGAGI (reference sequence). The CDR3 runs to 16 residues. Trimming at V came to 5 bases and at J to 0 bases, leaving 7 bases not matched to a gene.

The chain recombines TRBV5-1 with TRBJ1-5; 10 bases are shared with TRBD1. The trim removed 3 bases at V and 2 bases at J, leaving 2 bases unmatched. Germline V gene data show CDR1 as SGHRS and CDR2 as YFSETQ. The CDR3 runs to 15 residues. CDR3 sequence (DNA): TGCGCCAGCAGCTCCGGGACAGGGGGCAATCAGCCCCAGCATTTT. Amino acid sequence: CASSSGTGGNQPQHF.

The chain links TRBV30 to TRBJ2-1, with 8 positions matching TRBD2. CDR3 length equals 15 residues. With V trimmed by 3 bases and J by 2 bases, 6 bases remained unmatched. Germline-derived CDR1 and CDR2 are GTSNPN and SVGIG (reference sequence). The CDR3 protein is CAWRVAGFPYNEQFF. In DNA, the CDR3 is TGTGCCTGGAGAGTAGCGGGATTCCCCTACAATGAGCAGTTCTTC.

The chain carries TRBV28 and TRBJ1-2, with D possibly matching TRBD1 (6 bases). The CDR3 totals 12 residues. Germline CDR1 MDHEN, CDR2 SYDVKM. Trimming left V 4 bases short and J 10 bases short, with 13 bases between. CDR3 region: CASSWAGGDYTF. The CDR3, as DNA: TGTGCCAGCAGTTGGGCGGGGGGCGACTACACCTTC.

The chain joins TRBV11-2 to TRBJ2-3, with a weak D call TRBD2 (5 bases). Germline CDR1 and CDR2: SGHAT and FQNNGV. This CDR3 has 16 residues. V lost 0 bases to trimming and J lost 1 base, with 11 bases between them. The CDR3 protein is CASSLDGPGGTDTQYF. The CDR3 bases are TGTGCCAGCAGCTTAGACGGTCCCGGGGGCACAGATACGCAGTATTTT. Full variable domain (outside the CDR3, taken from reference TRBV11-2 and TRBJ2-3): EAGVAQSPRYKIIEKRQSVAFWCNPISGHATLYWYQQILGQGPKLLIQFQNNGVVDDSQLPKDRFSAERLKGVDSTLKIQPAKLEDSAVYLCASSLDGPGGTDTQYFGPGTRLTVL.

This chain links TRBV5-1 with TRBJ1-1; D gene unclear. Trimming cost V 4 bases and J 2 bases, with 15 bases left between them. The CDR3 totals 15 residues. Germline V gene data show CDR1 as SGHRS and CDR2 as YFSETQ. This CDR3 reads CASSPRRWNNTEAFF. CDR3 nucleotide sequence: TGCGCCAGCAGCCCACGGCGGTGGAATAACACTGAAGCTTTCTTT. Together with reference TRBV5-1 and TRBJ1-1, the CDR3 gives the full variable domain: KAGVTQTPRYLIKTRGQQVTLSCSPISGHRSVSWYQQTPGQGLQFLFEYFSETQRNKGNFPGRFSGRQFSNSRSEMNVSTLELGDSALYLCASSPRRWNNTEAFFGQGTRLTVV.

The chain is built from TRBV12-5 and TRBJ1-1, with D tentatively TRBD1 (5 bases). This CDR3 contains 16 residues. Germline V gives CDR1 LGHNT, CDR2 FRNRAP. Trimming left V 0 bases short and J 1 base short, with 12 bases between. The CDR3 bases are TGTGCTAGTGGTTTGGTGGGGCCTATCGGGAACACTGAAGCTTTCTTT. Its translation: CASGLVGPIGNTEAFF.

The chain joins TRBV19 to TRBJ1-2; 8 bases line up with TRBD1. Trimming cost V 6 bases and J 7 bases; bases outside gene matches: 10. CDR3 length: 14 residues. Germline V lookup: CDR1 LNHDA, CDR2 SQIVND (reference sequence). The CDR3 DNA reads TGTGCCAGTAGGATCCCCGGACAGGGACGTGGCTACACCTTC. Its protein is CASRIPGQGRGYTF. The whole variable domain, remainder taken from reference TRBV19 and TRBJ1-2, is DGGITQSPKYLFRKEGQNVTLSCEQNLNHDAMYWYRQDPGQGLRLIYYSQIVNDFQKGDIAEGYSVSREKKESFPLTVTSAQKNPTAFYLCASRIPGQGRGYTFGSGTRLTVV.

The rearrangement links TRBV18 to TRBJ1-4; 10 positions match TRBD1. The J segment lost 5 bases and the V segment lost 5 bases, leaving 5 bases of the junction unmatched. Germline V gene sequence: CDR1 KGHSH, CDR2 LQKENI. This CDR3 region has 15 residues. CDR3 bases: TGTGCCAGCTCAGGACCGGGACAGGGGAATGAAAAACTGTTTTTT. Translating it yields CASSGPGQGNEKLFF.

The rearrangement joins TRBV27 to TRBJ2-2, with D perhaps TRBD2 (6 bases). Germline V lookup: CDR1 MNHEY, CDR2 SMNVEV (reference sequence). V was clipped by 2 bases and J by 0 bases, with 10 bases between them. The CDR3 is 16 residues long. The CDR3 DNA is TGTGCCAGCAGTTTAAATCTAGCGTCGAACACCGGGGAGCTGTTTTTT. Translation: CASSLNLASNTGELFF.

This clone was picked up one time. V usage is TRBV27 and J usage is TRBJ1-2, with a weak D call TRBD1 (5 bases). V was trimmed by 1 base and J by 8 bases, leaving 17 bases between them. Per the germline V gene, CDR1 is MNHEY and CDR2 is SMNVEV (reference sequence). The CDR3 consists of 15 residues. The chain's CDR3 is CASSLFRGSGRGYTF. DNA for the CDR3: TGTGCCAGCAGTTTATTTAGGGGCTCGGGCCGGGGCTACACCTTC.

This clone appeared a single time. The V call is TRBV27, the J call TRBJ2-1, with 11 bases that match TRBD1. Germline CDR1 reads MNHEY; CDR2 reads SMNVEV (reference sequence). With V trimmed by 3 bases and J by 8 bases, 12 bases remained unmatched. The CDR3 has 17 amino acids. This chain's CDR3 is CASSFLRTGGSLDEQFF. The CDR3 bases are TGTGCCAGCAGTTTCCTACGGACAGGGGGCAGTTTAGATGAGCAGTTCTTC.

This chain links TRBV7-3 with TRBJ2-1; 7 nucleotides match TRBD1. Germline lookup yields CDR1 SGHTA and CDR2 FQGTGA. The CDR3 length is 21 residues. Germline trimming cut 5 bases from V and 1 base from J; bases unmatched to any gene: 23. CDR3 sequence: CASSHTPTGFPPWRSYNEQFF. As DNA, the CDR3 is TGTGCCAGCAGCCACACTCCGACAGGGTTTCCCCCTTGGAGGTCCTACAATGAGCAGTTCTTC.

The V and J genes are TRBV28 and TRBJ2-3; TRBD2 agrees at 7 bases. V lost 4 bases and J lost 0; bases outside the gene matches: 7. This CDR3 is 16 amino acids long. Per the germline V gene, CDR1 is MDHEN and CDR2 is SYDVKM. The CDR3 DNA reads TGTGCCAGCAGTTCGGGAACTAGCGAGAGCACAGATACGCAGTATTTT. Translating gives CASSSGTSESTDTQYF.

V usage is TRBV9 and J usage is TRBJ2-3, with no clear D. The germline V gene has CDR1 SGDLS and CDR2 YYNGEE. V was shortened by 4 bases and J by 4 bases, with 10 bases between the two germline ends. The CDR3 length is 13 residues. The CDR3 sequence: CASSRTGSDTQYF. In DNA form, the CDR3 reads TGTGCCAGCAGCCGTACCGGGTCAGATACGCAGTATTTT.

This chain joins TRBV7-3 and TRBJ2-2, with 7 bases identical to TRBD2. CDR3 length: 16 amino acids. Trimming removed 1 base from V and 5 bases from J; junction bases left unmatched: 7. Germline assignment: CDR1 SGHTA and CDR2 FQGTGA. The CDR3 DNA sequence: TGTGCCAGCAGCTTAATGGCGGGAGCGGGGACCGGGGAGCTGTTTTTT. Its translation: CASSLMAGAGTGELFF. The full variable domain, completed using reference TRBV7-3 and TRBJ2-2, is GAGVSQTPSNKVTEKGKYVELRCDPISGHTALYWYRQSLGQGPEFLIYFQGTGAADDSGLPNDRFFAVRPEGSVSTLKIQRTERGDSAVYLCASSLMAGAGTGELFFGEGSRLTVL.

This CDR3 reads CASSLGLAGDSSYEQYF. The CDR3 nucleotides are TGCGCCAGCAGCTTGGGACTAGCGGGAGACAGCTCCTACGAGCAGTACTTC. V and J are TRBV5-1 and TRBJ2-7, with 12 bases aligning to TRBD2. CDR1 and CDR2 from the germline V gene are SGHRS and YFSETQ. V shed 0 bases and J 0 bases; nucleotides not matched to a gene: 4. The CDR3 is 17 residues long.

This clone was detected once. This chain uses TRBV7-3 with TRBJ2-3, with 10 nucleotides matching TRBD2. The V segment lost 4 bases and the J segment 4 bases; nucleotides outside the gene matches: 5. Germline V gene data show CDR1 as SGHTA and CDR2 as FQGTGA. The CDR3 extends over 15 amino acids. CDR3 protein: CASSYLAGEADTQYF. CDR3 sequence (DNA): TGTGCCAGCAGCTACCTAGCGGGAGAAGCAGATACGCAGTATTTT.

This sequence joins TRBV2 and TRBJ1-1; possible D gene TRBD1, 5 bases. Germline assignment: CDR1 SNHLY and CDR2 FYNNEI. V was cut by 6 bases and J by 4 bases, with 15 bases left in between. The CDR3 has 14 residues. The CDR3 DNA sequence: TGTGCCAGCAGACCCAGGGTCGGCGGCACTGAAGCTTTCTTT. Translation: CASRPRVGGTEAFF.

The chain is built from TRBV7-9 and TRBJ1-1; 8 nucleotides agree with TRBD1. V shed 1 base and J 1 base; nucleotides not matched to a gene: 8. The germline gives CDR1 SEHNR, CDR2 FQNEAQ (reference sequence). The CDR3 loop spans 17 amino acids. CDR3: CASSLGAGGPKNTEAFF. The CDR3 DNA reads TGTGCCAGCAGCTTAGGTGCAGGGGGCCCCAAGAACACTGAAGCTTTCTTT.